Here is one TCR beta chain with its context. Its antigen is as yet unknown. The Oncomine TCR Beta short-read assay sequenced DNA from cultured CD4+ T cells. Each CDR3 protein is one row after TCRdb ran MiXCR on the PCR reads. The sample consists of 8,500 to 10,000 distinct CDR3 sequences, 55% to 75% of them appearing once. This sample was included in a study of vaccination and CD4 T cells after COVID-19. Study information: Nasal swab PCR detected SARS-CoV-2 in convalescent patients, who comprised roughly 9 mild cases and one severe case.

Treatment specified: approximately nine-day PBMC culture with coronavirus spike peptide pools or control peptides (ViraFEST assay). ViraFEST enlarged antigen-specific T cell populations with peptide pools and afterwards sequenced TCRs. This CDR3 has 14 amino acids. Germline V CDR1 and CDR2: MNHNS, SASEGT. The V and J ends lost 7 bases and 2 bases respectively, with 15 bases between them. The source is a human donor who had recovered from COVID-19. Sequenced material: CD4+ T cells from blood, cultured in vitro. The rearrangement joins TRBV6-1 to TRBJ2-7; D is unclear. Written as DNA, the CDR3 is TGTGCCAGCACCTCGGCTGCGAAGGCCTACGAGCAGTACTTC. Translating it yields CASTSAAKAYEQYF.